This TCR beta chain was found in a study of cytomegalovirus exposure and HLA in healthy donors. Study-wide results and limits: Researchers reported in a later analysis that a missense DCLRE1C variant was tied to TCR beta V- and J-gene trimming.

Between the trimmed V and J ends, which lost 1 base and 13 bases, there was a span of 5 bases. CDR3 length: 11 residues. In germline, CDR1 is SGHVS, CDR2 FQNEAQ. PCR involved 60 Vbeta and 13 Jbeta primers. Some clones are missing from TCRdb's copy, which holds only in-frame ones; the method was immunoSEQ multiplex PCR. This sample carries about 120,000 clones, with around 3.6% going to the ten biggest clones. Worth noting for this clone: Its antigen remains unidentified.

Sequenced material: PBMCs. The source of this sequence is a man between 18 and 29 years old in good health and CMV-seronegative. The rearrangement uses TRBV7-8 and TRBJ1-6; D not certain. The CDR3 sequence is CASSLGLPLHF. In nucleotides, the CDR3 is TGTGCCAGCAGCTTAGGTCTCCCCCTCCACTTT.